This T cell receptor (beta chain) was found in a study of blood T cells in healthy people across ages. As to this clonotype: Its antigen is as yet unknown.

Primers used in a second PCR of about 7 to 11 cycles were a sample-barcoded 5' primer and a J-beta primer mix. TCRdb passed the 5' RACE reads through MiXCR, listing each CDR3 protein once. The table records about 1.4 million distinct CDR3 sequences, around 59% of them present only once. Study outcomes and limitations: Comparison with aged donors showed that long-lived donors had more naive CD4+ cells and higher diversity. Researchers report that TCR beta diversity correlated strongly with naive T cell percentage.

Trimming removed 1 base from V and 7 bases from J, with 13 bases in between. CDR1 is DFQATT and CDR2 is SNEGSKA in the germline V gene (reference sequence). The CDR3 is 13 residues long. The TCR comes from a man between 18 and 29 years old in good health. The genes are TRBV20-1 and TRBJ1-2, with D tentatively TRBD1 (6 bases). Material: blood. The CDR3 loop is CSARAPGAGGYTF. CDR3 in DNA: TGCAGTGCTAGAGCCCCAGGGGCGGGTGGCTACACCTTC.